These 5 T cell receptor beta chains share one sample of origin, sequenced in a study of identical twins. Each CDR3 protein gets one entry after TCRdb re-called the 5' RACE reads with MiXCR. This table holds 750,000 to 950,000 distinct CDR3 sequences, approximately 13% found once. The same sample was also studied in work on yellow fever vaccine responses in identical twins.

Sequenced material: PBMCs. The source of these receptors is a woman younger than 35 in good health.

At least ten counts were recorded for this clonotype. The chain joins TRBV6-1 to TRBJ2-7; D remains ambiguous. CDR1 is MNHNS, CDR2 SASEGT, per germline. Trimming removed 6 bases at V and 6 bases at J, with 12 bases between. CDR3 size: 12 residues. The CDR3 is CASRAPLSEQYF. CDR3 nucleotides: TGTGCCAGCAGGGCCCCGTTGTCCGAGCAGTACTTC.

This clonotype was picked up many times. The V call is TRBV3-1, the J call TRBJ2-5; 7 nucleotides align to TRBD2. With 4 bases clipped from V and 4 bases from J, the junction kept 12 bases outside the gene matches. The CDR3 is 16 residues long. Germline lookup yields CDR1 LGHDT and CDR2 YNNKEL (reference sequence). The CDR3 DNA sequence: TGTGCCAGCAGCCCTCGCGGGACTAATGAAGGAGAGACCCAGTACTTC. Translated, it gives CASSPRGTNEGETQYF.

This clonotype has ten or more counts. The chain is built from TRBV3-1 and TRBJ2-3, with 7 bases identical to TRBD1. CDR1 is LGHDT and CDR2 is YNNKEL in the germline V gene (reference sequence). Trimming cost V 1 base and J 8 bases; bases outside gene matches: 15. The CDR3 is made up of 17 amino acids. CDR3 protein: CASSQAYPGLRGSTQYF. In DNA, the CDR3 is TGTGCCAGCAGCCAAGCTTACCCGGGCCTCAGGGGGAGTACGCAGTATTTT.

This clonotype showed up just a few times. The J gene is TRBJ1-6, the V gene TRBV6-1, with D possibly TRBD1 on 5 matching bases. Trimming removed 11 bases at V and 7 bases at J, with 15 bases between. CDR1 and CDR2 (germline): MNHNS, SASEGT. This CDR3 is 13 amino acids long. The CDR3 loop reads CAAGGQGNSPLHF. DNA of the CDR3: TGTGCCGCCGGAGGGCAGGGAAATTCACCCCTCCACTTT.

At least ten counts were recorded for this clonotype. The CDR3 protein is CASSLLGAQETQYF. DNA for the CDR3: TGCGCCAGCAGCTTGCTGGGGGCGCAAGAGACCCAGTACTTC. The gene calls are TRBV5-1 and TRBJ2-5; D possibly corresponds to TRBD1 (6 bases). With 1 base removed from V and 2 bases from J, the gap between germline ends came to 9 bases. In germline, CDR1 is SGHRS, CDR2 YFSETQ. There are 14 residues in the CDR3.